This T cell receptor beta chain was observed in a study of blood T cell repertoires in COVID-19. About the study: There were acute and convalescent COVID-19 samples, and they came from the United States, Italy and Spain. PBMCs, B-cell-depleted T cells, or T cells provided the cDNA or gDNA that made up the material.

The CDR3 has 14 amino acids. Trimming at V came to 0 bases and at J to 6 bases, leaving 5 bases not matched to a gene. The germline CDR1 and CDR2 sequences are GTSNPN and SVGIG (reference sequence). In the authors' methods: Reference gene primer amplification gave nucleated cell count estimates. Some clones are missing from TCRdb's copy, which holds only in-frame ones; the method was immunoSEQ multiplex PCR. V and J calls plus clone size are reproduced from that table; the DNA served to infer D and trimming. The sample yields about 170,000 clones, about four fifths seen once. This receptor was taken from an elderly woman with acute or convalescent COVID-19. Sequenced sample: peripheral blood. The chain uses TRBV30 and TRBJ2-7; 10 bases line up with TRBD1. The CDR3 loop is CAWSVGGTGVEQYF. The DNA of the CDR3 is TGTGCCTGGAGTGTTGGGGGGACAGGGGTCGAGCAGTACTTC.